This T cell receptor (beta chain) is drawn from a study of radiation and T cells in renal cell carcinoma. As to treatment: treatment-naive control, cytoreductive nephrectomy. Here immunoSEQ multiplex PCR was the method, and the copy in TCRdb shows in-frame clones only, minus some. The table records about 16,000 clones, around two thirds of them present only once. Germline V lookup: CDR1 SGHNT, CDR2 YYREEE (reference sequence). V shed 1 base and J shed 5 bases, with 12 bases lying between them. The CDR3 is 14 residues long. Comment on this clone: The antigen is unknown.

Findings of the study overall: Compared with controls, irradiated tumors had more, larger dominant CDR3 motifs. Compared with controls, irradiated tumors showed greater TCR clonality.

Sequencing used tumor tissue, obtained from a patient whose treatment was nephrectomy without radiotherapy. The chain has TRBV5-4 and TRBJ2-5, with D uncertain. This TCR was recovered from a man in his 60s with renal cell carcinoma. The CDR3 region is CASSLSKGHETQYF. As DNA, the CDR3 is TGTGCCAGCAGCTTGAGCAAGGGCCACGAGACCCAGTACTTC.